This record covers a single T cell receptor (beta chain). Its specificity is unknown. This sample was included in a study of OX40 agonist ivuxolimab in advanced cancers. Overall study context: Patients in dose escalation had liver, melanoma, kidney or head and neck cancers. Prior anti-PD-1, anti-PD-L1 or anti-CTLA-4 therapy was allowed; 30% to 40% had some. General study results and limits: CD4+ T cells averaged fewer expanded clones than CD8+ T cells.

Germline CDR1 reads SGHNT; CDR2 reads YYREEE (reference sequence). Deletions cut 0 bases from V and 4 bases from J, with 17 bases between. CDR3 length: 16 amino acids. Libraries were prepared by immunoSEQ multiplex PCR; TCRdb keeps only in-frame clonotypes and omits some of them. The profile shows tens of thousands of clones, about nine tenths of them singletons. The material was CD4+ or CD8+ T cells sorted from blood, obtained in a trial of the OX40 agonist ivuxolimab. The chain links TRBV5-4 to TRBJ2-7; possibly TRBD2 for D (6 bases). The clonotype comes from an adult with an advanced solid tumor such as melanoma, head and neck, liver or kidney cancer. The CDR3 DNA reads as TGTGCCAGCAGCTTGGGAGGGCGGGGATCTCCGTACGAGCAGTACTTC. This sequence encodes CASSLGGRGSPYEQYF. Combining the CDR3 with reference TRBV5-4 and TRBJ2-7 gives the whole variable domain ETGVTQSPTHLIKTRGQQVTLRCSSQSGHNTVSWYQQALGQGPQFIFQYYREEENGRGNFPPRFSGLQFPNYSSELNVNALELDDSALYLCASSLGGRGSPYEQYFGPGTRLTVT.